This TCR beta chain derives from a study of blood T cell repertoires in COVID-19. Study overall: T cells, B-cell-depleted T cells, or PBMCs provided the cDNA or gDNA that served as material.

Sequencing used immunoSEQ multiplex PCR; TCRdb keeps in-frame clones, though not all of them. The sample consists of 250,000 to 300,000 clones, approximately 85% of them appearing once. The germline V gene has CDR1 SGDLS and CDR2 YYNGEE. The length of the CDR3 is 14 residues. Germline trimming cut 5 bases from V and 7 bases from J; bases unmatched to any gene: 8. The J gene is TRBJ2-5, the V gene TRBV9, with TRBD2 identical over 10 bases. The clonotype originates from a woman in her seventies with acute or convalescent COVID-19. The specimen sequenced was peripheral blood. CDR3 DNA sequence: TGTGCCAGCAGTACCACTAGCGGGGCCGGGACCCAGTACTTC. Translating it yields CASSTTSGAGTQYF.